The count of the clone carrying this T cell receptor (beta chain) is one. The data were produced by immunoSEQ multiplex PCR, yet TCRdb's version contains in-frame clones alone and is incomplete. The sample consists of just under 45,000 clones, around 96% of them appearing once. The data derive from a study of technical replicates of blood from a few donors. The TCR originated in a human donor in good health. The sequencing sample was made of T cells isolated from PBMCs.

The CDR3 sequence is CASSESGTGVRDTIYF. The CDR3, as DNA: TGTGCCAGCAGTGAAAGTGGGACAGGGGTTCGGGACACCATATATTTT. The rearrangement joins TRBV6-1 to TRBJ1-3; 10 bases line up with TRBD1. CDR1 MNHNS and CDR2 SASEGT come from the germline V gene. The CDR3 spans 16 residues. V was clipped by 2 bases and J by 8 bases; unmatched bases: 9.